These 24 T cell receptor beta chains came from one sample sequenced in a study of vaccination and CD4 T cells after COVID-19. For these receptors, no antigen is known. The Oncomine TCR Beta short-read assay was applied to DNA of cultured CD4+ T cells. TCRdb ran MiXCR on the PCR reads and lists one entry per CDR3 protein. This table has 20,000 to 25,000 distinct CDR3 sequences, roughly 46% appearing once. Time point of the sample: late sampling 161 to 241 days after vaccination in a few convalescent patients. Treatment defined: approximately nine-day PBMC culture with coronavirus spike peptide pools or control peptides (ViraFEST assay). Sequenced material: CD4+ T cells from blood, cultured in vitro, taken about 7 months after SARS-CoV-2 vaccination. The receptors stem from a human donor who had recovered from COVID-19.

The V gene is TRBV6-1, the J gene TRBJ2-3, with D tentatively TRBD2 (5 bases). Germline V CDR1 and CDR2: MNHNS, SASEGT. V lost 1 base and J 6 bases, leaving 11 bases between the germline ends. This CDR3 is built from 14 residues. For the CDR3, the DNA is TGTGCCAGCAGTGAAGTTCCCGGGGTGGATACGCAGTATTTT. It is translated as CASSEVPGVDTQYF.

The chain carries TRBV15 and TRBJ1-2; D is uncertain. Trimming left V 0 bases short and J 8 bases short, with 13 bases between. Germline V gene sequence: CDR1 LNHNV, CDR2 YYDKDF (reference sequence). The CDR3 covers 14 residues. CDR3 region: CATSRDGRTRGYTF. The CDR3 DNA sequence: TGTGCCACCAGCAGAGATGGACGGACGCGGGGCTACACCTTC. The full variable domain, completed using reference TRBV15 and TRBJ1-2, is DAMVIQNPRYQVTQFGKPVTLSCSQTLNHNVMYWYQQKSSQAPKLLFHYYDKDFNNEADTPDNFQSRRPNTSFCFLDIRSPGLGDTAMYLCATSRDGRTRGYTFGSGTRLTVV.

The chain has TRBV6-1 and TRBJ2-3; 10 positions match TRBD2. Losses at the gene ends were 4 bases for V and 3 bases for J; bases not matched to a gene: 7. Germline V gene data show CDR1 as MNHNS and CDR2 as SASEGT. This CDR3 has 16 residues. The CDR3 nucleotides are TGTGCCAGCAGTGTAAGCGGGGGGGCGTTGACAGATACGCAGTATTTT. Translated: CASSVSGGALTDTQYF.

This clonotype came up a few times. This chain connects TRBV11-1 to TRBJ2-7, with D uncertain. Per the germline V gene, CDR1 is SGHAT and CDR2 is FQDESV (reference sequence). CDR3 length equals 12 residues. Trimming removed 1 base at V and 5 bases at J, with 6 bases between. This chain's CDR3 is CASSLDTDEQYF. CDR3 sequence (DNA): TGTGCCAGCAGCTTAGACACGGACGAGCAGTACTTC.

This clonotype appeared a few times. V and J are TRBV11-2 and TRBJ1-2; no firm D call. The CDR3 spans 15 residues. Germline V gene data show CDR1 as SGHAT and CDR2 as FQNNGV. V was clipped by 0 bases and J by 3 bases, with 11 bases between them. The CDR3 region has the DNA TGTGCCAGCAGCTTAGAGGCCAGGAGAGACTATGGCTACACCTTC. Translating it yields CASSLEARRDYGYTF.

This clonotype has ten or more counts. The chain employs TRBV6-1 and TRBJ2-7, with 11 bases matching TRBD2. Germline V lookup: CDR1 MNHNS, CDR2 SASEGT. The J segment lost 12 bases and the V segment lost 1 base, leaving 11 bases of the junction unmatched. The CDR3 runs 15 residues. The CDR3 coding sequence is TGTGCCAGCAGTGAAGGTTTGGCTAGCGGGAGGCCAACGTACTTC. This encodes CASSEGLASGRPTYF.

The sample holds many counts of this clonotype. The chain uses TRBV10-3 and TRBJ2-1, with D possibly called TRBD1 or TRBD2 (6 bases each). This CDR3 is 16 amino acids long. Germline-derived CDR1 and CDR2 are ENHRY and SYGVKD. V was clipped by 10 bases and J by 2 bases, with 21 bases between them. The CDR3 DNA follows: TGTGCCACGTCGTGGGTCGGGGGCGGCGCCTACAATGAGCAGTTCTTC. Translating it yields CATSWVGGGAYNEQFF.

The chain links TRBV7-9 to TRBJ2-5, with 15 bases lining up with TRBD2. The germline gives CDR1 SEHNR, CDR2 FQNEAQ (reference sequence). The V gene end was trimmed by 4 bases and the J gene end by 4 bases; junction bases not matched to a gene: 13. This CDR3 is built from 19 residues. The CDR3 here is CASSSNPGLAGGGGETQYF. The CDR3 region has the DNA TGTGCCAGCAGCTCGAACCCGGGACTAGCGGGGGGAGGCGGAGAGACCCAGTACTTC.

This clonotype was counted a few times. V gene TRBV7-9 combines with J gene TRBJ2-5; D assignment may be TRBD1 or TRBD2 (5 bases each). Germline loops: CDR1 SEHNR, CDR2 FQNEAQ (reference sequence). The CDR3 contains 15 residues. Trimming stripped 5 bases from V and 5 bases from J, with 18 bases between. The CDR3 loop reads CASSPSLVEGETQYF. The CDR3 bases are TGTGCCAGCAGCCCCTCCTTAGTAGAGGGGGAGACCCAGTACTTC.

In this sample, this clonotype turned up a few times. V is TRBV20-1 and J is TRBJ2-3; tentative D call: TRBD2 (7 bases). The CDR3 is 15 amino acids. V dropped 3 bases and J dropped 5 bases, with 18 bases sitting between them. The germline gives CDR1 DFQATT, CDR2 SNEGSKA (reference sequence). In DNA, the CDR3 is TGCAGTGCTAGCGGTCGGGGGGCGGCTTTAGATACGCAGTATTTT. It translates to CSASGRGAALDTQYF.

This chain links TRBV10-3 with TRBJ1-2; 8 bases line up with TRBD1. Germline lookup yields CDR1 ENHRY and CDR2 SYGVKD. CDR3 length: 13 amino acids. The trim removed 2 bases at V and 8 bases at J, leaving 4 bases unmatched. CDR3 amino acids: CAISERQGTGYTF. In nucleotides, the CDR3 is TGTGCCATCAGTGAGAGACAGGGGACGGGCTACACCTTC.

The chain recombines TRBV20-1 with TRBJ2-1; D not certain. Trimming took off 4 bases at V and 0 bases at J, with 10 bases between the two ends. CDR1 DFQATT and CDR2 SNEGSKA come from the germline V gene (reference sequence). The CDR3 has 14 residues. The CDR3 is CSAKGGSSYNEQFF. For the CDR3, the DNA is TGCAGTGCTAAGGGCGGCAGCTCCTACAATGAGCAGTTCTTC.

Comment on this clonotype: One end of the junction varies from germline; a read error may be responsible. The CDR3 here is CSAATGVGYGHTF. The CDR3 region has the DNA TGCAGTGCTGCAACAGGGGTTGGCTATGGCCACACCTTC. V is TRBV20-1 and J is TRBJ1-2, with 7 nucleotides matching TRBD1. CDR3 length: 13 residues. Germline CDR1 reads DFQATT; CDR2 reads SNEGSKA (reference sequence).

DNA of the CDR3: TGCAGTGCGAGACCCGGGACAGCTGGGAATAATTCACCCCTCCACTTT. Encoded protein: CSARPGTAGNNSPLHF. J is TRBJ1-6 and V is TRBV20-1; 7 bases map to TRBD1. Unmatched junction bases numbered 13, after V lost 6 bases and J lost 5 bases. The CDR3 loop spans 16 amino acids. Germline V gives CDR1 DFQATT, CDR2 SNEGSKA (reference sequence).

By share, this clonotype ranks as medium-sized. The chain carries TRBV24-1 and TRBJ1-1; D is unresolved. The V gene's germline CDR1 is KGHDR and CDR2 SFDVKD. This CDR3 is built from 15 residues. Trimming took 5 bases from V and 1 from J, leaving 13 bases between them. This CDR3 is CATSGPEHGNTEAFF. In DNA, the CDR3 is TGTGCCACCAGTGGGCCAGAGCATGGGAACACTGAAGCTTTCTTT.

The gene calls are TRBV7-2 and TRBJ1-2; D call uncertain. CDR1 and CDR2 from the germline V gene are SGHTA and FQGNSA. Deletions cut 5 bases from V and 0 bases from J, with 13 bases between. This CDR3 contains 15 residues. Written as DNA, the CDR3 is TGTGCCAGCAGCGCACTCTTGGCGTCTAACTATGGCTACACCTTC. Translation: CASSALLASNYGYTF.

V gene TRBV24-1 combines with J gene TRBJ1-6; TRBD1 agrees at 10 bases. Germline lookup yields CDR1 KGHDR and CDR2 SFDVKD. V gave up 7 bases and J gave up 9 bases; unmatched junction bases: 11. The CDR3 consists of 16 residues. CDR3 DNA sequence: TGTGCCACCAGGCACATGGACAGGGGGACTCGTTCACCCCTCCACTTT. Translated: CATRHMDRGTRSPLHF.

This chain connects TRBV20-1 to TRBJ1-5; TRBD1 is a possible D gene (6 bases). This CDR3 is 18 amino acids long. From germline, CDR1 is DFQATT and CDR2 SNEGSKA (reference sequence). The V end was cut by 6 bases, the J end by 0 bases, with 24 bases between. CDR3 DNA: TGCAGTGCCATGGGTCAGGGGCAGGTCGGGCATAGCAATCAGCCCCAGCATTTT. Translation: CSAMGQGQVGHSNQPQHF.

The chain couples TRBV21-1 to TRBJ1-1; TRBD1 is taken as the D call from the table, unchecked against the DNA. TRBV21-1 is flagged as a pseudogene. This CDR3 is built from 14 residues. CDR3 protein: CASSKEVRGGEAFF. The CDR3 DNA reads as TGTGCCAGCAGCAAAGAAGTCAGGGGAGGAGAAGCTTTCTTT.

The chain carries TRBV11-3 and TRBJ2-4; no definite D call. V lost 5 bases and J 8 bases, leaving 16 bases between the germline ends. The CDR3 spans 14 residues. Per germline, CDR1 SGHNT and CDR2 YENEEA. The CDR3 DNA follows: TGTGCCAGCAGCAGATCCGACCAAAGGTACATTCAGTACTTC. As protein: CASSRSDQRYIQYF.

This clonotype is termed large. V gene TRBV6-1 combines with J gene TRBJ2-1; D might be TRBD1 or TRBD2, each matching 5 bases. This CDR3 region has 13 residues. V dropped 6 bases and J dropped 10 bases, with 16 bases sitting between them. Per germline, CDR1 MNHNS and CDR2 SASEGT. CDR3 residues: CASRPPGDGEQFF. As DNA, the CDR3 is TGTGCCAGCAGACCCCCCGGGGACGGAGAGCAGTTCTTC.

This clonotype was seen more than once but under ten times. The CDR3 here is CSAREPTRSTDTQYF. CDR3 DNA: TGCAGTGCTAGAGAGCCGACTAGATCCACAGATACGCAGTATTTT. This chain joins TRBV20-1 and TRBJ2-3, with a weak D call TRBD2 (6 bases). This CDR3 is 15 amino acids long. Germline V CDR1 and CDR2: DFQATT, SNEGSKA (reference sequence). Trimming pared 0 bases from V and 2 bases from J, leaving 12 bases between.

This chain uses TRBV20-1 with TRBJ2-3, with TRBD2 matching over 9 bases. The CDR3 contains 15 residues. V gave up 3 bases and J gave up 4 bases; unmatched junction bases: 8. Germline CDR1 DFQATT, CDR2 SNEGSKA (reference sequence). CDR3 DNA sequence: TGCAGTGCTAGCCCCCTAGCGGGGTTACCAGATACGCAGTATTTT. This sequence encodes CSASPLAGLPDTQYF.

V and J are TRBV7-3 and TRBJ2-3; TRBD1 matches at 8 bases. The ends lost 5 bases at V and 0 bases at J; junction bases unmatched: 7. Per germline, CDR1 SGHTA and CDR2 FQGTGA. The CDR3 has 16 amino acids. DNA of the CDR3: TGTGCCAGCAGCCCAAGTAGGACAGGGAGCACAGATACGCAGTATTTT. Residues: CASSPSRTGSTDTQYF.